Below are 6 T cell receptor beta chains sequenced from a single sample in a study of early T cells in non-severe SARS-CoV-2 infection. TCRdb re-derived calls from the 5' RACE reads in MiXCR, one entry per CDR3 protein. Among approximately 39,000 distinct CDR3 sequences listed, roughly 4.5% were seen once. The specimen sequenced was whole blood. These receptor sequences come from an adult who was a healthcare worker with PCR-confirmed SARS-CoV-2 infection or an uninfected control (not recorded which).

This clonotype was recorded at least ten times. The rearrangement links TRBV14 to TRBJ1-1; D call uncertain. The CDR3 is made up of 15 amino acids. CDR1 and CDR2 from the germline V gene are SGHDN and FVKESK. The V gene lost 2 bases and the J gene lost 1 base, with 11 bases spanning the gap. The DNA of the CDR3 is TGTGCCAGCAGCCAATTTCACAGATCGAACACTGAAGCTTTCTTT. It yields the protein CASSQFHRSNTEAFF.

The chain links TRBV7-6 to TRBJ2-2, with D perhaps TRBD2 (5 bases). There are 14 residues in the CDR3. The germline gives CDR1 SGHVS, CDR2 FNYEAQ. V was pared by 3 bases and J by 6 bases, with 11 bases between. This chain's CDR3 is CASSFRGSAGELFF. Written as DNA, the CDR3 is TGTGCCAGCAGCTTTCGAGGGAGCGCCGGGGAGCTGTTTTTT. The variable domain in full, with the rest retrieved from reference TRBV7-6 and TRBJ2-2, is GAGVSQSPRYKVTKRGQDVALRCDPISGHVSLYWYRQALGQGPEFLTYFNYEAQQDKSGLPNDRFSAERPEGSISTLTIQRTEQRDSAMYRCASSFRGSAGELFFGEGSRLTVL.

About this clonotype: A read error may account for a junction end that differs from germline. This chain connects TRBV3-1 to TRBJ2-2; D possibly corresponds to TRBD2 (5 bases). Germline values: CDR1 LGHDT, CDR2 YNNKEL (reference sequence). This CDR3 is 16 amino acids long. The CDR3 sequence is CASRAPAAPNTGELFF. The CDR3 bases are TGTGCCAGCAGAGCCCCCGCGGCCCCGAACACCGGGGAGCTGTTCTTT.

There are many counts of this clonotype. This chain uses TRBV6-1 with TRBJ2-7; no firm D call. The V and J ends lost 3 bases and 2 bases respectively, with 14 bases between them. The CDR3 loop spans 15 amino acids. Germline assignment: CDR1 MNHNS and CDR2 SASEGT. CDR3 loop: CASSEVGLGTYEQYF. In DNA, the CDR3 is TGTGCCAGCAGTGAGGTAGGGTTGGGGACCTACGAGCAGTACTTC.

This clonotype occurred many times. The V and J genes are TRBV29-1 and TRBJ2-2, with 9 positions matching TRBD1. Looked up from germline, CDR1 is SQVTM and CDR2 is ANQGSEA. After removal of 6 bases from V and 3 bases from J, the junction contained 2 bases not matched to a gene. The CDR3 length is 13 residues. This chain's CDR3 is CSVQGADTGELFF. The CDR3 nucleotides are TGCAGCGTACAGGGGGCGGACACCGGGGAGCTGTTTTTT.

This clonotype was counted only a few times. The J gene is TRBJ1-1, the V gene TRBV4-2; D ambiguous. Per germline, CDR1 LGHNA and CDR2 YNFKEQ. Trimming left V 1 base short and J 1 base short, with 10 bases between. CDR3 length: 15 residues. The CDR3 region has the DNA TGTGCCAGCAGCCAAGCGGTAACACAGAACACTGAAGCTTTCTTT. Residues: CASSQAVTQNTEAFF.